These 22 T cell receptor beta chains were all obtained from the same sample, sequenced in a study of control samples from healthy donors and cancer patients. This table comes from immunoSEQ multiplex PCR, and its TCRdb copy is limited to in-frame clones, with some not included. This table has over 75,000 clones, over 80% appearing once. The source material was blood. These receptors were collected from a man younger than 45 in good health.

The chain is built from TRBV5-1 and TRBJ1-1, with TRBD1 matching over 11 bases. The J segment lost 3 bases and the V segment lost 3 bases, leaving 7 bases of the junction unmatched. The CDR3 runs 16 residues. Germline lookup yields CDR1 SGHRS and CDR2 YFSETQ. Written as DNA, the CDR3 is TGCGCCAGCAGCTCAAGGACAGGGGGCTGGGACACTGAAGCTTTCTTT. Protein product: CASSSRTGGWDTEAFF.

The chain carries TRBV19 and TRBJ1-5, with D perhaps matching TRBD1 (5 bases). Germline V gene lookup returns CDR1 LNHDA and CDR2 SQIVND (reference sequence). The CDR3 spans 14 residues. V was cut by 3 bases and J by 5 bases, with 11 bases left in between. The CDR3 spells CASSMWGDHQPQHF. As DNA, the CDR3 is TGTGCCAGTAGTATGTGGGGCGACCATCAGCCCCAGCATTTT.

The V gene is TRBV7-8, the J gene TRBJ2-7; D unresolved. Per the germline V gene, CDR1 is SGHVS and CDR2 is FQNEAQ. With 4 bases removed from V and 3 bases from J, the gap between germline ends came to 7 bases. CDR3 length: 12 amino acids. The CDR3 region is CASSSRGYEQYF. For the CDR3, the DNA is TGTGCCAGCAGCTCGCGTGGCTACGAGCAGTACTTC.

The chain recombines TRBV6-5 with TRBJ1-1, with D perhaps TRBD1 (5 bases). The CDR3 consists of 15 residues. CDR1 and CDR2 from the germline V gene are MNHEY and SVGAGI. V lost 0 bases and J 4 bases, leaving 12 bases between the germline ends. The DNA for the CDR3 is TGTGCCAGCAGTTACTCGGGCAGGGCGGGCACTGAAGCTTTCTTT. It translates to CASSYSGRAGTEAFF.

The chain employs TRBV3-1 (or the pseudogene TRBV3-2) and TRBJ2-5; the D gene is possibly TRBD2 (6 bases). From germline, CDR1 is LGHDT and CDR2 YNNKEL (reference sequence). V lost 2 bases and J lost 1, with 11 bases in between. The CDR3 sequence is 15 residues long. The CDR3 sequence is CASSQQTLAQETQYF. The CDR3 DNA follows: TGTGCCAGCAGCCAACAAACACTAGCCCAAGAGACCCAGTACTTC.

A word on this clone: Other DNA sequences within the sample encode an identical CDR3. V and J are TRBV19 and TRBJ1-1; D is ambiguous. V was cut by 1 base and J by 2 bases, with 5 bases left in between. From germline, CDR1 is LNHDA and CDR2 SQIVND (reference sequence). The CDR3 is made up of 13 amino acids. The CDR3 DNA reads as TGTGCCAGTAGTATAGGCCGAAACACTGAAGCTTTCTTT. Translated, it gives CASSIGRNTEAFF.

The rearrangement uses TRBV18 and TRBJ2-3; perhaps TRBD2 as D (6 bases). Trimming left V 4 bases short and J 6 bases short, with 17 bases between. The CDR3 totals 15 residues. Germline CDR1 KGHSH, CDR2 LQKENI. The DNA of the CDR3 is TGTGCCAGCTCACGCCGTGGGGGGTCATTCGATACGCAGTATTTT. Amino acid sequence: CASSRRGGSFDTQYF.

The chain joins TRBV18 to TRBJ1-1; 9 nucleotides align to TRBD1. Unmatched junction bases numbered 5, after V lost 5 bases and J lost 1 base. This CDR3 comprises 15 residues. Germline-derived CDR1 and CDR2 are KGHSH and LQKENI. CDR3 sequence reads: CASSRQGVGNTEAFF. The CDR3 nucleotides are TGTGCCAGCTCAAGACAGGGGGTTGGGAACACTGAAGCTTTCTTT.

The V and J genes are TRBV28 and TRBJ1-6; D might be TRBD1 (5 bases). The V gene lost 5 bases and the J gene lost 3 bases, with 11 bases spanning the gap. The CDR3 has 15 residues. CDR1 and CDR2 from the germline V gene are MDHEN and SYDVKM. CDR3 DNA sequence: TGTGCCAGCAGTAGCCGGGGCCTCTATAATTCACCCCTCCACTTT. Translated, it gives CASSSRGLYNSPLHF.

There are a few counts of this clone. The chain employs TRBV11-2 and TRBJ1-4, with D possibly being TRBD1 (5 bases). Germline V gene data show CDR1 as SGHAT and CDR2 as FQNNGV. V lost 4 bases and J lost 11, with 17 bases in between. The length of the CDR3 is 14 residues. CDR3 sequence (DNA): TGTGCCAGCAGCTCGACCAATGGGGGAGGGAAACTGTTTTTT. Translated, it gives CASSSTNGGGKLFF.

This chain joins TRBV30 and TRBJ1-5; 8 bases fit TRBD1. The germline CDR1 and CDR2 sequences are GTSNPN and SVGIG (reference sequence). V shed 1 base and J 6 bases; nucleotides not matched to a gene: 2. The length of the CDR3 is 13 residues. CDR3 sequence reads: CAWSAQGAQPQHF. DNA for the CDR3: TGTGCCTGGAGTGCCCAGGGGGCTCAGCCCCAGCATTTT. The full variable domain, rest sourced from reference TRBV30 and TRBJ1-5, is SQTIHQWPATLVQPVGSPLSLECTVEGTSNPNLYWYRQAAGRGLQLLFYSVGIGQISSEVPQNLSASRPQDRQFILSSKKLLLSDSGFYLCAWSAQGAQPQHFGDGTRLSIL.

The chain carries TRBV5-1 and TRBJ1-4; D remains ambiguous. V dropped 5 bases and J dropped 0 bases, with 5 bases sitting between them. Germline V gene lookup returns CDR1 SGHRS and CDR2 YFSETQ. There are 13 residues in the CDR3. CDR3 bases: TGCGCCAGCAGATGGACAACTAATGAAAAACTGTTTTTT. Encoded protein: CASRWTTNEKLFF.

The chain joins TRBV5-1 to TRBJ2-5; 8 nucleotides agree with TRBD2. The V segment lost 3 bases and the J segment 5 bases; nucleotides outside the gene matches: 12. The length of the CDR3 is 16 residues. In germline, CDR1 is SGHRS, CDR2 YFSETQ. The CDR3 sequence: CASSWGRGGGVETQYF. DNA of the CDR3: TGCGCCAGCAGCTGGGGACGGGGGGGCGGAGTTGAGACCCAGTACTTC.

CDR3 amino acids: CASSYEGGDEKLFF. The DNA for the CDR3 is TGCGCCAGCAGTTACGAGGGGGGCGATGAAAAACTGTTTTTT. This chain links TRBV23-1 with TRBJ1-4; possible D gene TRBD1, 6 bases. TRBV23-1 carries the ORF label, with uncertain function. The CDR3 loop spans 14 amino acids. The V and J ends lost 5 bases and 6 bases respectively, with 13 bases between them.

The V call is TRBV6-5, the J call TRBJ2-7, with TRBD2 matching over 8 bases. The CDR3 has 14 amino acids. Per the germline V gene, CDR1 is MNHEY and CDR2 is SVGAGI. The V segment lost 6 bases and the J segment 6 bases; nucleotides outside the gene matches: 10. CDR3 amino acids: CASSRGGSGGEQYF. The CDR3 DNA follows: TGTGCCAGCAGCCGCGGGGGGTCCGGCGGCGAGCAGTACTTC.

This chain connects TRBV6-5 to TRBJ2-1; TRBD2 agrees at 12 bases. Trimming cost V 5 bases and J 5 bases; bases outside gene matches: 1. This CDR3 comprises 14 residues. The V gene's germline CDR1 is MNHEY and CDR2 SVGAGI. For the CDR3, the DNA is TGTGCCAGCAGTAGACTAGCGGGGGACAATGAGCAGTTCTTC. The encoded protein is CASSRLAGDNEQFF.

The chain couples TRBV28 to TRBJ1-5; D is perhaps TRBD1 (5 bases). This CDR3 contains 15 residues. Germline CDR1 MDHEN, CDR2 SYDVKM. V was cut by 2 bases and J by 6 bases, with 14 bases left in between. CDR3 in DNA: TGTGCCAGCAGTTTAACTCTTGGGGCCACTCAGCCCCAGCATTTT. Encoded protein: CASSLTLGATQPQHF.

This chain connects TRBV18 to TRBJ1-1; D is undetermined. The CDR3 is 13 amino acids. V gave up 4 bases and J gave up 1 base, with 7 bases separating them. Germline loops: CDR1 KGHSH, CDR2 LQKENI. As DNA, the CDR3 is TGTGCCAGCTCACTACAGAGGAACACTGAAGCTTTCTTT. Its translation is CASSLQRNTEAFF.

Only a few counts were recorded for this clone. J is TRBJ1-5 and V is TRBV19; D is possibly TRBD1 (6 bases). The CDR3 is made up of 13 amino acids. Germline V gene sequence: CDR1 LNHDA, CDR2 SQIVND (reference sequence). Trimming left V 7 bases short and J 4 bases short, with 11 bases between. For the CDR3, the DNA is TGTGCCAGTAACAGGGACCTAAATCAGCCCCAGCATTTT. Its translation is CASNRDLNQPQHF.

The genes are TRBV19 and TRBJ1-2; D possibly corresponds to TRBD1 (5 bases). The CDR3 has 15 amino acids. V lost 4 bases and J lost 4, with 16 bases in between. Germline V gene lookup returns CDR1 LNHDA and CDR2 SQIVND (reference sequence). The CDR3 protein is CASSTGGGAPYGYTF. The CDR3 DNA is TGTGCCAGTAGTACCGGCGGAGGGGCCCCCTATGGCTACACCTTC.

J is TRBJ1-2 and V is TRBV28; D remains ambiguous. The ends were cut back, 3 bases at V and 5 bases at J, with 16 bases in the middle. Looked up from germline, CDR1 is MDHEN and CDR2 is SYDVKM. This CDR3 is built from 15 residues. CDR3 bases: TGTGCCAGCAGTTTTGAGGACCGGTTTTGGTATGGCTACACCTTC. Residues: CASSFEDRFWYGYTF.

The CDR3 region has the DNA TGTGCCAGCAGCTCGGGACAGGGGGCCGCCGGGGAGCTGTTTTTT. It is translated as CASSSGQGAAGELFF. The J gene is TRBJ2-2, the V gene TRBV11-2; 12 nucleotides line up with TRBD1. The trim removed 4 bases at V and 6 bases at J, leaving 3 bases unmatched. There are 15 residues in the CDR3. The germline gives CDR1 SGHAT, CDR2 FQNNGV. The full variable domain, in which reference TRBV11-2 and TRBJ2-2 provide the parts outside the CDR3, is EAGVAQSPRYKIIEKRQSVAFWCNPISGHATLYWYQQILGQGPKLLIQFQNNGVVDDSQLPKDRFSAERLKGVDSTLKIQPAKLEDSAVYLCASSSGQGAAGELFFGEGSRLTVL.